This TCR beta chain was recovered during a study of blood T cell repertoires in COVID-19. Profiling relied on immunoSEQ multiplex PCR, and the TCRdb table lists in-frame clones only, not all of them. Among roughly 250,000 clones listed, 75% to 90% were seen once. The receptor was derived from a man between 50 and 59 years old who had been exposed to COVID-19. The sample consisted of PBMCs or T cells enriched from blood (not recorded which).

The CDR3 DNA follows: TGTGCCAGTAGACCGACAGGTATCGGGGACATTCAGTACTTC. This codes for CASRPTGIGDIQYF. V gene TRBV19 combines with J gene TRBJ2-4, with D possibly matching TRBD1 (6 bases). The V gene lost 6 bases and the J gene lost 8 bases, with 17 bases spanning the gap. The length of the CDR3 is 14 residues. Per the germline V gene, CDR1 is LNHDA and CDR2 is SQIVND (reference sequence).